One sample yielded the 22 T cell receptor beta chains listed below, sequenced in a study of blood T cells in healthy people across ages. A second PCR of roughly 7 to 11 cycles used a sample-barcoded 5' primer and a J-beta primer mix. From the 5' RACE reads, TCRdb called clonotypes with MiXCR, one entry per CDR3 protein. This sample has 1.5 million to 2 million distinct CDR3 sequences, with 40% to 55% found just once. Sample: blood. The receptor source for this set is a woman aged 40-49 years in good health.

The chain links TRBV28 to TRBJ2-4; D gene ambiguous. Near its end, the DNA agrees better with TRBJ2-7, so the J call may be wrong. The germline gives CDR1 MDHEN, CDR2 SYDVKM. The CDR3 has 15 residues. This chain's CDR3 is CASSPSESMGNEQYF. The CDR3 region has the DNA TGTGCCAGCAGCCCCTCGGAGTCTATGGGGAACGAGCAGTACTTC.

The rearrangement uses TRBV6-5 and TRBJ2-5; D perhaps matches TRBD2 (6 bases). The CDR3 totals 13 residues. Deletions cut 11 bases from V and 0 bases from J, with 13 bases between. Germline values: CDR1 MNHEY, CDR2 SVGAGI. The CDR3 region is CAVRDLDQETQYF. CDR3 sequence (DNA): TGTGCCGTGCGGGACTTAGACCAAGAGACCCAGTACTTC.

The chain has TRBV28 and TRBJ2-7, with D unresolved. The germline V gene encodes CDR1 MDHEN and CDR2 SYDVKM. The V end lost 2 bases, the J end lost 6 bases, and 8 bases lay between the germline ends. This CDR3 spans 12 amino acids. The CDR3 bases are TGTGCCAGCAGTTTAAGAAGTCGCGAGCAGTACTTC. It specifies CASSLRSREQYF.

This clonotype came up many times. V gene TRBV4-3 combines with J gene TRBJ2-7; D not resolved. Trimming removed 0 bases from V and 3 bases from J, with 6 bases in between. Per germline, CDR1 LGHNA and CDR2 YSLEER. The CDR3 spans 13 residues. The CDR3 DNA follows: TGCGCCAGCAGCCAAGACTCAGGCTACGAGCAGTACTTC. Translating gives CASSQDSGYEQYF.

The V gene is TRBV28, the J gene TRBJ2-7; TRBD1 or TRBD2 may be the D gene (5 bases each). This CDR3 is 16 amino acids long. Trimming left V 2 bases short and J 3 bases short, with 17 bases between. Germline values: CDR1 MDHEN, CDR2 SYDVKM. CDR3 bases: TGTGCCAGCAGTTTACAACAGGAACCGGGGAACTACGAGCAGTACTTC. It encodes CASSLQQEPGNYEQYF.

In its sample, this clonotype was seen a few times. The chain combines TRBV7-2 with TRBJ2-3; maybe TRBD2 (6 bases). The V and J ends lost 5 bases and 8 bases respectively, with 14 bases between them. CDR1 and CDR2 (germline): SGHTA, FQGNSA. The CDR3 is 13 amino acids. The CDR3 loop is CASSPIRRGTQYF. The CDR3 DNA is TGTGCCAGCAGCCCTATCAGGCGGGGTACGCAGTATTTT.

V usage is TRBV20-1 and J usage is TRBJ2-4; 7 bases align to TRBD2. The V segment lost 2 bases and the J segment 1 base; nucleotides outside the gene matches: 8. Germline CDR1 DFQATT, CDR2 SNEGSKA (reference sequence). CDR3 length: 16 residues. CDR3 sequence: CSARFGEGRAKNIQYF. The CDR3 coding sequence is TGCAGTGCTAGATTCGGGGAGGGGAGGGCCAAAAACATTCAGTACTTC.

The CDR3 reads CASSWTIGEKLFF. CDR3 nucleotides: TGTGCCAGCAGCTGGACTATAGGAGAAAAACTGTTTTTT. The chain couples TRBV27 to TRBJ1-4; no clear D. V gave up 6 bases and J gave up 8 bases, with 13 bases separating them. CDR1 is MNHEY, CDR2 SMNVEV, per germline (reference sequence). The CDR3 sequence is 13 residues long.

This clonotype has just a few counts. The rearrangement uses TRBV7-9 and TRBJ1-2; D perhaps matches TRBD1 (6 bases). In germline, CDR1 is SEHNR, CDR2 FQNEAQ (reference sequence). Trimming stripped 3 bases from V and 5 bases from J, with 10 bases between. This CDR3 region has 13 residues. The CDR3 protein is CASSFQQGYGYTF. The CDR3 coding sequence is TGTGCCAGCAGCTTTCAACAGGGATATGGCTACACCTTC.

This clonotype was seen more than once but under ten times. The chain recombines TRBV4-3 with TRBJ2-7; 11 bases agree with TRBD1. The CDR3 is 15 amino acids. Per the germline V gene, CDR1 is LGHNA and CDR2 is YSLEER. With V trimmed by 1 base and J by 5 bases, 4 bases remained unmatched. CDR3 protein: CASSQVRTGGNEQYF. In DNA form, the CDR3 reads TGCGCCAGCAGCCAAGTCCGGACAGGGGGCAACGAGCAGTACTTC.

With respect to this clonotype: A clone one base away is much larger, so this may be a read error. CDR3 in amino acids: CASSPINSYEQCF. As DNA, the CDR3 is TGTGCCAGCAGTCCAATCAATTCCTACGAGCAGTGCTTC. This sequence joins TRBV27 and TRBJ2-7; D is ambiguous. The CDR3 covers 13 residues. Germline V lookup: CDR1 MNHEY, CDR2 SMNVEV (reference sequence).

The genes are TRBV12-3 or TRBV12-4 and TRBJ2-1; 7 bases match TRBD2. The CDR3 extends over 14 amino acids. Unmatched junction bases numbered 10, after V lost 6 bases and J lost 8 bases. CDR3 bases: TGTGCCAGCAGGGCGGGGGTCGAGAGGTATGAGCAGTTCTTC. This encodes CASRAGVERYEQFF.

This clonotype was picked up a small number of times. Here the CDR3 reads CASSLSRGVIEQFF. In DNA form, the CDR3 reads TGCGCCAGCAGCTTGTCCAGGGGAGTAATTGAGCAGTTCTTC. This chain joins TRBV5-1 and TRBJ2-1, with D maybe TRBD1 (6 bases). V gave up 1 base and J gave up 9 bases, with 14 bases separating them. This CDR3 contains 14 residues. Germline V gene data show CDR1 as SGHRS and CDR2 as YFSETQ.

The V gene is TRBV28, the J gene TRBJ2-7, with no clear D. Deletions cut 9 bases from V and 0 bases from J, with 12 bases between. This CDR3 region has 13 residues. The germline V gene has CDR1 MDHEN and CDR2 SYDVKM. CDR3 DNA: TGTGCCAGTGCCCACCCGGGCTCCTACGAGCAGTACTTC. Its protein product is CASAHPGSYEQYF.

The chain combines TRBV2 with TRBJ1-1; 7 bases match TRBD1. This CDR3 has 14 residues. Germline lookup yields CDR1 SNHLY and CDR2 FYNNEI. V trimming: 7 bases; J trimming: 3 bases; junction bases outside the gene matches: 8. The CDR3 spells CASILNRGDTEAFF. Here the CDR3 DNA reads TGTGCCAGCATCTTGAACAGGGGTGACACTGAAGCTTTCTTT.

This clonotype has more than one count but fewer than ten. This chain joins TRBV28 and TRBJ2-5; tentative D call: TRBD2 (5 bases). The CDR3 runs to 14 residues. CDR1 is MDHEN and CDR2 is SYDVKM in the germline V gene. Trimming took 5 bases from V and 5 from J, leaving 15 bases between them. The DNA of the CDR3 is TGTGCCAGCAGTCAAAGCCGGGGTCCGGAGACCCAGTACTTC. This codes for CASSQSRGPETQYF.

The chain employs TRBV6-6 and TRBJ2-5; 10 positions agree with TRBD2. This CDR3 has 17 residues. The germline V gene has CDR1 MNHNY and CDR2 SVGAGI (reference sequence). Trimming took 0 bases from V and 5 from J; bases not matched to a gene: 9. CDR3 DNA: TGTGCCAGCAGTTACTCGTCGGCTAGCGGGGGTAGGGAGACCCAGTACTTC. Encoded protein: CASSYSSASGGRETQYF.

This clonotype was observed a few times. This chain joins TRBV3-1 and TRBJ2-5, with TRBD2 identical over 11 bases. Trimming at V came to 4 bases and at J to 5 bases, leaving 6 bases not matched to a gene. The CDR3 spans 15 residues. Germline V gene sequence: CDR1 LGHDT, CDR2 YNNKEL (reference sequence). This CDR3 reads CASSPGTSGPETQYF. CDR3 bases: TGTGCCAGCAGCCCCGGGACTAGCGGACCGGAGACCCAGTACTTC.

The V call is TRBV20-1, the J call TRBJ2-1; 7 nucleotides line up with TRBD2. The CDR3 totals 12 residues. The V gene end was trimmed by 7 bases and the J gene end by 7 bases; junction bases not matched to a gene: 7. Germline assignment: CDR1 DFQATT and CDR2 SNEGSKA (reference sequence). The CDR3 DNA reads TGCAGTGTACCGGGACTACTAAATGAGCAGTTCTTC. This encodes CSVPGLLNEQFF.

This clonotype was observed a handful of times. CDR3 sequence (DNA): TGCGCCAGCAGCGATAGCATCAGCTCCTACAATGAGCAGTTCTTC. It codes for CASSDSISSYNEQFF. The chain recombines TRBV5-1 with TRBJ2-1; no clear D. CDR3 length: 15 residues. Germline V gene data show CDR1 as SGHRS and CDR2 as YFSETQ. V dropped 4 bases and J dropped 0 bases, with 11 bases sitting between them. Full variable domain (rest looked up from reference TRBV5-1 and TRBJ2-1): KAGVTQTPRYLIKTRGQQVTLSCSPISGHRSVSWYQQTPGQGLQFLFEYFSETQRNKGNFPGRFSGRQFSNSRSEMNVSTLELGDSALYLCASSDSISSYNEQFFGPGTRLTVL.

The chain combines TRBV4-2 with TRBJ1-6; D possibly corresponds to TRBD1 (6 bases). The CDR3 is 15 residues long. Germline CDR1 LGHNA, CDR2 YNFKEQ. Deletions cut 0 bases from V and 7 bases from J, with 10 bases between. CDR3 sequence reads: CASSQDVGANSPLHF. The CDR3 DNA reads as TGTGCCAGCAGCCAAGATGTGGGGGCGAATTCACCCCTCCACTTT.

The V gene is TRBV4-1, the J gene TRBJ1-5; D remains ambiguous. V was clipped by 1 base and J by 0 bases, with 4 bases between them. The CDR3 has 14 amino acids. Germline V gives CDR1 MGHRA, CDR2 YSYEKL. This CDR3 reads CASSQADSNQPQHF. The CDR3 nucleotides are TGCGCCAGCAGCCAAGCAGATAGCAATCAGCCCCAGCATTTT.